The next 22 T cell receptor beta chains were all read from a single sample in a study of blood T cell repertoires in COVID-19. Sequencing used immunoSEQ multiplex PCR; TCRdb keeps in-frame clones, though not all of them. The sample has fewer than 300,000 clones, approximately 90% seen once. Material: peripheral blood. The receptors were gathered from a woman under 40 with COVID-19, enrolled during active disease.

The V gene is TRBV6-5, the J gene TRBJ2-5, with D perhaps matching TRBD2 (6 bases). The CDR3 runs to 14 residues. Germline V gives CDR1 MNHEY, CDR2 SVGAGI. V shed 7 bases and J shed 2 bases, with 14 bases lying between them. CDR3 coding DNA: TGTGCCAGCAAACCCAGCGGAGGGCAAGAGACCCAGTACTTC. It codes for CASKPSGGQETQYF.

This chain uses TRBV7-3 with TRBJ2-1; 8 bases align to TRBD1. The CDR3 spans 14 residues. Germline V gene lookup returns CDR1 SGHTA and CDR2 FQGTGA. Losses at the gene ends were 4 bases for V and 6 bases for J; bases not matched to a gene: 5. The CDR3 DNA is TGTGCCAGCAGCTCCGGACAGGGAGGCAATGAGCAGTTCTTC. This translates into CASSSGQGGNEQFF.

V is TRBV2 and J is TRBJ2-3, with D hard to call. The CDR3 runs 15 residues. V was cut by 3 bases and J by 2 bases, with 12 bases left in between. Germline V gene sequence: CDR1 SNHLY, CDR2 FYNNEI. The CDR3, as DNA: TGTGCCAGCAGTGATGCGAGAGTGGTCACAGATACGCAGTATTTT. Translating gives CASSDARVVTDTQYF.

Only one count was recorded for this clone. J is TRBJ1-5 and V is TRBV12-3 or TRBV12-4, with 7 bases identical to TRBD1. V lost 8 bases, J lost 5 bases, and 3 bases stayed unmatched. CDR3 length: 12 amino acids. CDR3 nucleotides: TGTGCCAGCGGGGACAGAGATCAGCCCCAGCATTTT. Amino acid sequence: CASGDRDQPQHF.

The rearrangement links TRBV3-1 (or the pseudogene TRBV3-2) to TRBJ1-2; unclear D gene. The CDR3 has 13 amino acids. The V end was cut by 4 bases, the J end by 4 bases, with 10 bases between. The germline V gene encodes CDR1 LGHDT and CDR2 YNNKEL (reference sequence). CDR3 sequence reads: CASSLKDFYGYTF. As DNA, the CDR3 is TGTGCCAGCAGCCTTAAGGACTTCTATGGCTACACCTTC.

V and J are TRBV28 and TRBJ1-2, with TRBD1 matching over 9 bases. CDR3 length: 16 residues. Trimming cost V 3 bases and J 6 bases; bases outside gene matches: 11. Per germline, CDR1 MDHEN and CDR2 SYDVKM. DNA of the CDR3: TGTGCCAGCAGTTTCACGCAACAGGGGGCGCGTAATGGCTACACCTTC. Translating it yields CASSFTQQGARNGYTF.

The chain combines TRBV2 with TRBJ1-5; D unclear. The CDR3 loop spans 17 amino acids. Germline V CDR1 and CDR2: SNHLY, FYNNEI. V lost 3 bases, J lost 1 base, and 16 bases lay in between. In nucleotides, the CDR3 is TGTGCCAGCAGTGATTTGAAGGTGGAGTGGAGCAATCAGCCCCAGCATTTT. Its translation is CASSDLKVEWSNQPQHF.

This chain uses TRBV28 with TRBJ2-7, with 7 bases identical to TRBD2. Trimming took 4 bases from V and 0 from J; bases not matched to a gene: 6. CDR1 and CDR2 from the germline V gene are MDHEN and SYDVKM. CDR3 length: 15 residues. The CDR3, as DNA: TGTGCCAGCAGTTGGGGGGGTATGGCCTCCTACGAGCAGTACTTC. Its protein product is CASSWGGMASYEQYF.

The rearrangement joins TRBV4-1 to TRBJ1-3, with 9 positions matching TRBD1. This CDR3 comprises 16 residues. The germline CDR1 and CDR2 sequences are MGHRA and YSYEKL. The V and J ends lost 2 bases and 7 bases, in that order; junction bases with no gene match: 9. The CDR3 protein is CASSQPNRDRANTIYF. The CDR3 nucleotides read TGCGCCAGCAGCCAACCTAACCGGGACAGGGCTAACACCATATATTTT.

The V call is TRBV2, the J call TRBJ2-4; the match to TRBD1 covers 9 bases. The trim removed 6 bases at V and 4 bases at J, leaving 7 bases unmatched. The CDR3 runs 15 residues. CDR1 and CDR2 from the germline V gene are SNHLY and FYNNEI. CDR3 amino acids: CASRASGTGKNIQYF. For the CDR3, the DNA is TGTGCCAGCAGGGCATCCGGGACAGGGAAAAACATTCAGTACTTC.

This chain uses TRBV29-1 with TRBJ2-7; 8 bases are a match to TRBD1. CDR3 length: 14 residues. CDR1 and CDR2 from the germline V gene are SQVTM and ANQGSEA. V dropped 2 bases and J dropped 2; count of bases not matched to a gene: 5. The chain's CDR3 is CSVEFSRGPYEQYF. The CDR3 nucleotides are TGCAGCGTTGAATTTAGCAGGGGGCCCTACGAGCAGTACTTC.

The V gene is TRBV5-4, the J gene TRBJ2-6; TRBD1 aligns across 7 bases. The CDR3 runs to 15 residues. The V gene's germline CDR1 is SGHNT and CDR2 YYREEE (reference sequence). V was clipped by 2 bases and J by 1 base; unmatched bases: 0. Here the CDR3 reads CASSLQGSGANVLTF. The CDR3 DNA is TGTGCCAGCAGCTTACAGGGGTCTGGGGCCAACGTCCTGACTTTC.

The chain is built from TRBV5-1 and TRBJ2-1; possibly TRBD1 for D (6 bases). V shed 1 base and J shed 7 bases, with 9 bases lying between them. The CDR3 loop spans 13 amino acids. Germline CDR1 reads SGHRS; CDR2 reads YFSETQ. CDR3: CASSLPGANEQFF. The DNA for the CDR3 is TGCGCCAGCAGCTTGCCAGGGGCAAATGAGCAGTTCTTC.

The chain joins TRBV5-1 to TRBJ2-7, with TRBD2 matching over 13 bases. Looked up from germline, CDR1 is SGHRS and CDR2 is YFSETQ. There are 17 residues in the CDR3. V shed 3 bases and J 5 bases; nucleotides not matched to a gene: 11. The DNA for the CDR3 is TGCGCCAGCAGCTCCAATCTCGGGACTAGCGGGATCCACGAGCAGTACTTC. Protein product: CASSSNLGTSGIHEQYF.

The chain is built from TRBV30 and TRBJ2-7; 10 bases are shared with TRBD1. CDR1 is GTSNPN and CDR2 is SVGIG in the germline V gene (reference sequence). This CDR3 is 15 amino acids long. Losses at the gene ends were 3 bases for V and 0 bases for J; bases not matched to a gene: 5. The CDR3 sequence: CAWSPGQGISYEQYF. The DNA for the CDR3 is TGTGCCTGGAGCCCGGGACAGGGGATCTCCTACGAGCAGTACTTC.

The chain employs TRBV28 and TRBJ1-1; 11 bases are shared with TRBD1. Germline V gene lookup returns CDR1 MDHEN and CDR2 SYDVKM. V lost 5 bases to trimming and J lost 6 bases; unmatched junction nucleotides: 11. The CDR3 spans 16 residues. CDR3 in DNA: TGTGCCAGCAGTCAAACCGGACAGGGGGCCTACGCTGAAGCTTTCTTT. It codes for CASSQTGQGAYAEAFF.

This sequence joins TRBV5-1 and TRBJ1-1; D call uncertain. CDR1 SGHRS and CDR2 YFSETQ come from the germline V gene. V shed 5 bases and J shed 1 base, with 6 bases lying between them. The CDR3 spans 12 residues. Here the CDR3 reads CASRQSNTEAFF. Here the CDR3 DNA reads TGCGCCAGCAGGCAGTCGAACACTGAAGCTTTCTTT.

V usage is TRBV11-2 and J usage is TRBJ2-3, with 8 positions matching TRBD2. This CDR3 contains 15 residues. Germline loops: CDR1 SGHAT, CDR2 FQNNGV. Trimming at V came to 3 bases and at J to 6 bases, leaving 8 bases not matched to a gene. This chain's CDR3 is CASSFRTSGWDTQYF. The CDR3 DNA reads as TGTGCCAGCAGCTTCCGTACTAGCGGATGGGATACGCAGTATTTT.

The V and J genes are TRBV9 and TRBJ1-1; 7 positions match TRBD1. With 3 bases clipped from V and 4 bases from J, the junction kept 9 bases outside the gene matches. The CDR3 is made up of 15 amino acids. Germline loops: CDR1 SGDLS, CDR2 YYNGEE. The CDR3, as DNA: TGTGCCAGCAGCGCCGACAGGGCCCCGATCACTGAAGCTTTCTTT. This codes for CASSADRAPITEAFF.

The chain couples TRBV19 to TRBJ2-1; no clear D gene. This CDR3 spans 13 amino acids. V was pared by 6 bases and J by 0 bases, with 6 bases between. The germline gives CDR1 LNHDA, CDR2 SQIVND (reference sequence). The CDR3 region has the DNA TGTGCCAGTAGCCCTCGCTCCTACAATGAGCAGTTCTTC. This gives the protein CASSPRSYNEQFF.

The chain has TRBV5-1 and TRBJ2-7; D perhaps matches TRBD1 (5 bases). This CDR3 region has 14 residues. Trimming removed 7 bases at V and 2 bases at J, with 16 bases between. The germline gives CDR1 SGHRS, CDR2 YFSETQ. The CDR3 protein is CASAAAGLTYEQYF. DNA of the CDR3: TGCGCCAGCGCCGCGGCAGGGCTTACCTACGAGCAGTACTTC.

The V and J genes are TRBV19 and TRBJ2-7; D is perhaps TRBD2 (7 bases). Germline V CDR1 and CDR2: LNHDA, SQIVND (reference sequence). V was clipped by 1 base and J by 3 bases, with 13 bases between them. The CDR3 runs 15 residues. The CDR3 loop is CASSIGPGDYYEQYF. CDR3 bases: TGTGCCAGTAGTATAGGCCCAGGGGACTACTACGAGCAGTACTTC.